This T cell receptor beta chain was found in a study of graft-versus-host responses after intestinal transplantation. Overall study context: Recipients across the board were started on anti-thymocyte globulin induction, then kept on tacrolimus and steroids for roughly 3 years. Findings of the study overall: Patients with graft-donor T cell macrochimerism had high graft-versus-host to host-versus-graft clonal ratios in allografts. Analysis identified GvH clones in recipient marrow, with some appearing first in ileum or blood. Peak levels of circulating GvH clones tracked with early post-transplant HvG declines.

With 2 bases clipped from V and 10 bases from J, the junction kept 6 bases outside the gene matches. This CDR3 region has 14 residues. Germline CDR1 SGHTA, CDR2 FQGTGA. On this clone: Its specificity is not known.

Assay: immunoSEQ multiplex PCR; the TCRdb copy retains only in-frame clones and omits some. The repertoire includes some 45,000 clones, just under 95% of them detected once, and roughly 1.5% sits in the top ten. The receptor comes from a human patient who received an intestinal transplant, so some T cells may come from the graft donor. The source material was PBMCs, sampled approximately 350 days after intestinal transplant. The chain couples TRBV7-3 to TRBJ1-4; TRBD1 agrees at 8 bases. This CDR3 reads CASSLRDRRAKLFF. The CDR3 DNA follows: TGTGCCAGCAGCTTACGGGACAGGCGAGCAAAACTGTTTTTT.